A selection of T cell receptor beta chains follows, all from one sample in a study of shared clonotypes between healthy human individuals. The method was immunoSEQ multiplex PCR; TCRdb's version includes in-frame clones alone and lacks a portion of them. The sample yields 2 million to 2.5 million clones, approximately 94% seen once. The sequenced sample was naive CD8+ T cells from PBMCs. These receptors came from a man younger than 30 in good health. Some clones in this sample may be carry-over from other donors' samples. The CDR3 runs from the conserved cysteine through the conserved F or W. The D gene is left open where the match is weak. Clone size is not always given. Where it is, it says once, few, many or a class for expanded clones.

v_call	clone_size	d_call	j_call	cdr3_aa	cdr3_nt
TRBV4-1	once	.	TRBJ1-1	CASSQVAAGVVGNTEAFF	TGCGCCAGCAGCCAAGTTGCGGCAGGGGTGGTTGGGAACACTGAAGCTTTCTTT
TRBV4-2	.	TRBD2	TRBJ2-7	CASSQESGRAYEQYF	TGTGCCAGCAGCCAAGAAAGCGGGAGGGCCTACGAGCAGTACTTC
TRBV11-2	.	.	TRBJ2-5	CASREYQETQYF	TGTGCCAGTCGAGAGTACCAAGAGACCCAGTACTTC
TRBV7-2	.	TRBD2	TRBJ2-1	CASRVPGLAHNEQFF	TGTGCCAGCCGCGTACCGGGACTAGCACACAATGAGCAGTTCTTC
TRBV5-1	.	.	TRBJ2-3	CASSLSFPGTHMDTQYF	TGCGCCAGCAGCTTGTCATTCCCCGGGACTCACATGGATACGCAGTATTTT
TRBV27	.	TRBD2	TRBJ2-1	CASSLRRLAGGPNEQFF	TGTGCCAGCAGTTTGCGTCGACTAGCGGGAGGGCCCAATGAGCAGTTCTTC
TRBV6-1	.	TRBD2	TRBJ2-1	CASISREWYNEQFF	TGTGCCAGCATCTCGCGGGAGTGGTACAATGAGCAGTTCTTC
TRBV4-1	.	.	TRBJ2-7	CASSQGNTGVYEQYF	TGCGCCAGCAGCCAAGGTAACACGGGGGTCTACGAGCAGTACTTC
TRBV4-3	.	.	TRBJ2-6	CASSQDGPLSGANVLTF	TGCGCCAGCAGCCAAGATGGGCCCCTCTCTGGGGCCAACGTCCTGACTTTC
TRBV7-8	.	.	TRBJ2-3	CASSRSIGGGTDTQYF	TGTGCCAGCAGCCGATCTATAGGGGGGGGTACAGATACGCAGTATTTT
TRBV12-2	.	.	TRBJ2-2	CASRFPVLSGELFF	TGTGCAAGTCGCTTTCCGGTTCTCTCCGGGGAGCTGTTTTTT
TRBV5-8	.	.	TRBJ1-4	CASSLVTSVELFF	TGTGCCAGCAGCCTCGTTACGTCGGTGGAACTGTTTTTT
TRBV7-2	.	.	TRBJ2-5	CASSPWGRTSRETQYF	TGTGCCAGCAGCCCATGGGGACGTACTTCGAGGGAGACCCAGTACTTC
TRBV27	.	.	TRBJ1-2	CASSLRRTAAVDGYTF	TGTGCCAGCAGTTTGCGTAGGACCGCAGCTGTAGATGGCTACACCTTC
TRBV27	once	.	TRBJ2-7	CARVRSYEQYF	TGTGCCAGGGTCCGCTCCTACGAGCAGTACTTC
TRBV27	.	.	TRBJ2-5	CASSPNNRRVWRETQYF	TGTGCCAGCAGTCCCAATAACCGCAGGGTTTGGAGAGAGACCCAGTACTTC
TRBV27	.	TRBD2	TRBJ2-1	CASSPRRLAANEQFF	TGTGCCAGCAGTCCCCGGAGGCTAGCGGCCAATGAGCAGTTCTTC
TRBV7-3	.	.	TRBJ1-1	CASSLNSGNTEAFF	TGTGCCAGCAGCTTAAACTCAGGGAACACTGAAGCTTTCTTT
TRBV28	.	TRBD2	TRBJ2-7	CASSWAGGGIEQYF	TGTGCCAGCAGTTGGGCGGGAGGGGGAATCGAGCAGTACTTC
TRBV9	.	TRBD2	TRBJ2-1	CASSVVASGRAGSDEQFF	TGTGCCAGCAGCGTAGTGGCTAGCGGGAGGGCCGGGTCCGATGAGCAGTTCTTC
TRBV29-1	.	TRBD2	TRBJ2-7	CSVAGGPTTYEQYF	TGCAGCGTGGCGGGAGGTCCCACAACCTACGAGCAGTACTTC
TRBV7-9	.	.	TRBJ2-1	CASSPQTLYNEQFF	TGTGCCAGCAGCCCCCAGACACTTTACAATGAGCAGTTCTTC
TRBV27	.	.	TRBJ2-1	CASSLSGDYNEQFF	TGTGCCAGCAGTTTATCGGGGGACTACAATGAGCAGTTCTTC
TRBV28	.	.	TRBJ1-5	CASSSGLNQPQHF	TGTGCCAGCAGTTCAGGGTTGAATCAGCCCCAGCATTTT
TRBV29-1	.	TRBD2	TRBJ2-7	CSADSGSSYEQYF	TGCAGCGCAGATAGCGGGAGCTCCTACGAGCAGTACTTC
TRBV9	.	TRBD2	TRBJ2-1	CASSDSGRATIEQFF	TGTGCCAGCAGCGATAGCGGGAGGGCTACAATTGAGCAGTTCTTC
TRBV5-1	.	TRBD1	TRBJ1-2	CASSWGQGDHGYTF	TGCGCCAGCAGCTGGGGACAGGGAGACCATGGCTACACCTTC
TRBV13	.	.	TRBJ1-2	CASSLGLGGSHWGYTF	TGTGCCAGCAGCTTAGGCCTCGGGGGTTCCCATTGGGGCTACACCTTC
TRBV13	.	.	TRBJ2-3	CASSPGPGGDTQYF	TGTGCCAGCAGCCCCGGCCCGGGTGGAGATACGCAGTATTTT
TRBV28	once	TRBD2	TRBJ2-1	CASIGEGLPYNEQFF	TGTGCCAGCATTGGGGAGGGGCTCCCCTACAATGAGCAGTTCTTC
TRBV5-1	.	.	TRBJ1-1	CASRGPTEAFF	TGCGCCAGCAGGGGACCCACTGAAGCTTTCTTT
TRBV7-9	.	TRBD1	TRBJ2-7	CASGVQGFSYEQYF	TGTGCCAGCGGCGTACAGGGGTTTTCCTACGAGCAGTACTTC
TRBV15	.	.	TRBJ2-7	CATSAPGRGTSYEQYF	TGTGCCACCAGCGCCCCCGGTCGTGGCACCTCCTACGAGCAGTACTTC